The rows below give T cell receptor beta chains drawn from one sample of a study of blood T cells in healthy people across ages. One entry per CDR3 protein, called by TCRdb with MiXCR from the 5' RACE reads. The table shows around 1,000,000 distinct CDR3 sequences, with 35% to 40% occurring only once. The specimen was blood. Receptors originate from a man in his late teens or twenties in good health. CDR3s include the opening cysteine and the closing phenylalanine or tryptophan. Fields, in order: clone size, V gene, D gene, CDR3 length, J gene, CDR3 DNA, CDR3 protein. D genes are given only for firm matches. Some rows mark clone size as missing; the rest say once, few, many or name a class of expanded clone.

>.|TRBV7-9|.|14|TRBJ1-5
TGTGCCAGCAGCTTAGATTCCAAAGATCAGCCCCAGCATTTT
CASSLDSKDQPQHF
>.|TRBV28|.|15|TRBJ2-7
TGTGCCAGCAGTTCACCGGGAAAGGGCGGTCCTGAGCAGTACTTC
CASSSPGKGGPEQYF
>.|TRBV14|.|17|TRBJ1-4
TGTGCCAGCAGCCAAGATCGGGCAAGGGAGAGAGGCGAAAAACTGTTTTTT
CASSQDRARERGEKLFF
>few|TRBV12-3/TRBV12-4|.|13|TRBJ1-5
TGTGCCGGCAGTTTGGGTAGCAATCAGCCCCAGCATTTT
CAGSLGSNQPQHF
>few|TRBV28|.|17|TRBJ1-5
TGTGCCAGCAGTTTATACTTGGCAGGGTGGAGCAATCAGCCCCAGCATTTT
CASSLYLAGWSNQPQHF
>.|TRBV5-1|TRBD1|15|TRBJ1-1
TGCGCCAGCGGGAGGACAGGGGATTTGAACACTGAAGCTTTCTTT
CASGRTGDLNTEAFF
>.|TRBV20-1|TRBD1|14|TRBJ1-5
TGCAGTGCTAGAGAGTCCAGGGGGCTTCAGCCCCAGCATTTT
CSARESRGLQPQHF
>many|TRBV4-3|.|13|TRBJ2-3
TGCGCCAGCAGCCAAGGAAATCGTCATACGCAGTATTTT
CASSQGNRHTQYF
>few|TRBV28|.|15|TRBJ1-6
TGTGCCAGCAGGCCTCCTTTAGCCTATAATTCACCCCTCCACTTT
CASRPPLAYNSPLHF
>.|TRBV6-2/TRBV6-3|.|15|TRBJ2-1
TGTGCCAGCAGTAACCAACTAGTCGAGCGGGATGAGCAGTTCTTC
CASSNQLVERDEQFF
>.|TRBV20-1|.|15|TRBJ1-1
TGCAGTGCTAGGCGGACCGGGGAGGACTTTACTGAAGCTTTCTTT
CSARRTGEDFTEAFF
>.|TRBV6-2/TRBV6-3|TRBD1|17|TRBJ1-4
TGTGCCAGCAAACCGGGACAGGGAACTCTCCTGGACGAAAAACTGTTTTTT
CASKPGQGTLLDEKLFF
>.|TRBV7-2|.|16|TRBJ2-1
TGTGCCAGCAGCTTATCTGGTGCAGTTCAATACAATGAGCAGTTCTTC
CASSLSGAVQYNEQFF
>few|TRBV29-1|.|10|TRBJ1-2
TGCAGCGTTGACACCCATGGCTACACCTTC
CSVDTHGYTF
>.|TRBV6-5|TRBD1|14|TRBJ1-5
TGTGCCAGCAGACCCGGGACAGGGAGTCAGCCCCAGCATTTT
CASRPGTGSQPQHF
>few|TRBV20-1|TRBD2|14|TRBJ2-3
TGCAGTGCTAGAAGGACTAGCGGGGGAGATACGCAGTATTTT
CSARRTSGGDTQYF
>few|TRBV24-1|.|13|TRBJ1-2
TGTGCCACCAGTGTGGGGGGAAACTATGGCTACACCTTC
CATSVGGNYGYTF
>few|TRBV20-1|TRBD2|12|TRBJ2-1
TGCAGTGCTTCCCTTCTAGCGGGGGGTCGGTTCTTC
CSASLLAGGRFF